The clone carrying this T cell receptor (beta chain) was seen a few times. Its antigen is currently unknown. The sample originates from a study of high-grade serous ovarian cancer treatment subgroups. Across the whole study: Each sample yielded on average around 7,000 unique TCR beta rearrangements from 11,000 to 15,000 reads.

The tumor samples were collected prior to definitive surgery or chemotherapy. Overall study results and limits: Clonal relatedness tracked neoantigen level, and by trend copy number and mutation load. Same-patient tumor repertoires overlapped at about 0.1 to 0.8; different patients barely overlapped. The analyses considered CDR3 and ignored CDR1 and CDR2.

The V gene lost 3 bases and the J gene lost 7 bases, with 17 bases spanning the gap. The CDR3 length is 16 residues. Germline V gene lookup returns CDR1 SGHDT and CDR2 YYEEEE. Repertoires were generated with immunoSEQ multiplex PCR, while TCRdb's copy carries only in-frame clones and drops some. The sample consists of around 30,000 clones, about 88% of them appearing once. The receptor was derived from a human donor with high-grade serous ovarian cancer. Sequenced sample: tumor tissue. The chain couples TRBV5-6 to TRBJ1-6; D ambiguous. The CDR3 DNA is TGTGCCAGCAGCTATCTTACGAAGGGCCCCAATTCACCCCTCCACTTT. Its translation: CASSYLTKGPNSPLHF. Together with reference TRBV5-6 and TRBJ1-6, the CDR3 gives the full variable domain: DAGVTQSPTHLIKTRGQQVTLRCSPKSGHDTVSWYQQALGQGPQFIFQYYEEEERQRGNFPDRFSGHQFPNYSSELNVNALLLGDSALYLCASSYLTKGPNSPLHFGNGTRLTVT.